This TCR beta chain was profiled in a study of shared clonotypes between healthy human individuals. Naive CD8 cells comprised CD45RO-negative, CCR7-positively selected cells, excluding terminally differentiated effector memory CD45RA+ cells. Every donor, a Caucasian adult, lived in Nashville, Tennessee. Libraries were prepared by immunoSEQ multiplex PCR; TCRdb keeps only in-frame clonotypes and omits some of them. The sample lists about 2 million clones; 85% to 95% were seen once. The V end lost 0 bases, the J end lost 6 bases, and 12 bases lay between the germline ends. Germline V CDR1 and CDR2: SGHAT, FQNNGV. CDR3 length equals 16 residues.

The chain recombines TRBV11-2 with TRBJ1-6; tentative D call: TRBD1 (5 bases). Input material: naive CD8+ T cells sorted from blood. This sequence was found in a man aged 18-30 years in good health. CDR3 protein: CASSLDNEGTNSPLHF. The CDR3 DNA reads TGTGCCAGCAGCTTAGATAATGAAGGGACTAATTCACCCCTCCACTTT. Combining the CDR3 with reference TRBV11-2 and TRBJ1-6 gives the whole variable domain EAGVAQSPRYKIIEKRQSVAFWCNPISGHATLYWYQQILGQGPKLLIQFQNNGVVDDSQLPKDRFSAERLKGVDSTLKIQPAKLEDSAVYLCASSLDNEGTNSPLHFGNGTRLTVT.